The 13 T cell receptor beta chains below come from one sample, sequenced in a study of T cell responses to AZD1222 COVID-19 vaccine. Using immunoSEQ multiplex PCR, the repertoire was profiled, and TCRdb retains in-frame clones only, with some absent. The data show roughly 97,000 clones, over 90% seen once. The material was peripheral blood, obtained on day 0 of AZD1222 vaccination. The source is an adult in good health.

The rearrangement joins TRBV3-1 (or the pseudogene TRBV3-2) to TRBJ1-1; D gene unclear. This CDR3 is built from 12 residues. Looked up from germline, CDR1 is LGHDT and CDR2 is YNNKEL (reference sequence). V was pared by 4 bases and J by 8 bases, with 11 bases between. The CDR3 protein is CASSRGQNEAFF. The CDR3 DNA is TGTGCCAGCAGCCGTGGGCAGAACGAAGCTTTCTTT.

J is TRBJ2-3 and V is TRBV12-3 or TRBV12-4; no clear D gene. This CDR3 region has 12 residues. V was shortened by 4 bases and J by 2 bases, with 4 bases between the two germline ends. The CDR3 nucleotides read TGTGCCAGCAGTTCCGTCACAGATACGCAGTATTTT. It translates to CASSSVTDTQYF.

The chain recombines TRBV5-6 with TRBJ2-7; 8 nucleotides line up with TRBD2. The junction had 6 bases not matched to a gene; V was cut back by 3 bases and J by 1 base. The CDR3 extends over 15 amino acids. Germline V gene sequence: CDR1 SGHDT, CDR2 YYEEEE. The CDR3 sequence: CASSSFSGVSYEQYF. The CDR3 DNA follows: TGTGCCAGCAGCTCTTTTAGCGGGGTTTCCTACGAGCAGTACTTC. The complete variable domain, with remaining parts taken from reference TRBV5-6 and TRBJ2-7, reads DAGVTQSPTHLIKTRGQQVTLRCSPKSGHDTVSWYQQALGQGPQFIFQYYEEEERQRGNFPDRFSGHQFPNYSSELNVNALLLGDSALYLCASSSFSGVSYEQYFGPGTRLTVT.

The chain links TRBV6-2 or TRBV6-3 to TRBJ2-1; 8 bases agree with TRBD1. Germline CDR1 and CDR2: MNHEY and SVGEGT. CDR3 size: 14 residues. The trim removed 5 bases at V and 9 bases at J, leaving 9 bases unmatched. CDR3 sequence (DNA): TGTGCCAGCAGTAGACAGGGGCCGGCACGTGAGCAGTTCTTC. Its translation: CASSRQGPAREQFF.

The chain joins TRBV7-2 to TRBJ1-1; D gene ambiguous. CDR3 length: 19 residues. Trimming took off 3 bases at V and 0 bases at J, with 23 bases between the two ends. Germline V gene sequence: CDR1 SGHTA, CDR2 FQGNSA. CDR3 DNA sequence: TGTGCCAGCAGCTTCGATGGCGACGGCAGGAGGGCATTGAACACTGAAGCTTTCTTT. Translating it yields CASSFDGDGRRALNTEAFF.

This rearrangement joins TRBV5-1 to TRBJ2-3; 10 bases align to TRBD2. Germline V CDR1 and CDR2: SGHRS, YFSETQ. The junction had 5 bases not matched to a gene; V was cut back by 1 base and J by 6 bases. The CDR3 covers 15 residues. CDR3 nucleotide sequence: TGCGCCAGCAGCTTGAGCGGGAGGGCGGGGGATACGCAGTATTTT. It is translated as CASSLSGRAGDTQYF.

This chain links TRBV6-5 with TRBJ1-1; perhaps TRBD1 as D (5 bases). V was pared by 7 bases and J by 4 bases, with 16 bases between. This CDR3 has 14 amino acids. The germline V gene encodes CDR1 MNHEY and CDR2 SVGAGI. The CDR3 here is CASTLRGKGTEAFF. The CDR3 nucleotides read TGTGCCAGCACCCTTAGGGGCAAGGGCACTGAAGCTTTCTTT.

This sequence joins TRBV7-9 and TRBJ2-7; D is ambiguous. The CDR3 covers 18 residues. The germline V and J ends were trimmed by 5 bases and 2 bases, with 25 bases remaining between them. Germline CDR1 reads SEHNR; CDR2 reads FQNEAQ (reference sequence). The CDR3 reads CASSPGIGRKYLTYEQYF. CDR3 coding DNA: TGTGCCAGCAGCCCCGGTATAGGACGGAAGTATTTAACCTACGAGCAGTACTTC.

V and J are TRBV5-1 and TRBJ1-1; 9 nucleotides agree with TRBD1. CDR3 length equals 15 residues. The V gene's germline CDR1 is SGHRS and CDR2 YFSETQ. The V gene end was trimmed by 2 bases and the J gene end by 4 bases; junction bases not matched to a gene: 6. The DNA for the CDR3 is TGCGCCAGCAGCTTATTGACAGGGGGTCGCACTGAAGCTTTCTTT. As protein: CASSLLTGGRTEAFF.

The gene calls are TRBV3-1 (or the pseudogene TRBV3-2) and TRBJ2-5; D gene ambiguous. Germline CDR1 LGHDT, CDR2 YNNKEL (reference sequence). Deletions cut 2 bases from V and 1 base from J, with 8 bases between. The CDR3 is 14 amino acids. CDR3 region: CASSQRPVQETQYF. The CDR3 DNA reads as TGTGCCAGCAGCCAAAGGCCCGTCCAAGAGACCCAGTACTTC.

V gene TRBV11-2 combines with J gene TRBJ2-7; 16 bases line up with TRBD2. Germline assignment: CDR1 SGHAT and CDR2 FQNNGV. J was trimmed by 4 bases and V by 4 bases; bases with no gene match: 4. This CDR3 is built from 16 residues. In DNA form, the CDR3 reads TGTGCCAGCAGCTCCTGGGGACTAGCGGGAGGGTACGAGCAGTACTTC. Protein product: CASSSWGLAGGYEQYF.

This clone was recorded once. V usage is TRBV6-5 and J usage is TRBJ1-4, with a weak D call TRBD1 (5 bases). CDR1 and CDR2 (germline): MNHEY, SVGAGI. V gave up 2 bases and J gave up 8 bases, with 15 bases separating them. The CDR3 extends over 15 amino acids. The CDR3 DNA is TGTGCCAGCAGTTACACATCCGGGACGTACGAAAAACTGTTTTTT. This codes for CASSYTSGTYEKLFF.

Turning to this clone: This same CDR3 is encoded by further DNA sequences in the sample. CDR3: CASSLREADTQYF. The CDR3 DNA is TGTGCCAGCAGCTTAAGGGAGGCAGATACGCAGTATTTT. The rearrangement uses TRBV7-3 and TRBJ2-3, with a weak D call TRBD2 (6 bases). The CDR3 loop spans 13 amino acids. Germline V gives CDR1 SGHTA, CDR2 FQGTGA. Trimming removed 1 base at V and 4 bases at J, with 6 bases between.